Detailed here is one T cell receptor beta chain. The entry originates in a study of technical replicates of blood from several donors. V dropped 4 bases and J dropped 3 bases, with 25 bases sitting between them. The germline gives CDR1 SGHRS, CDR2 YFSETQ. This CDR3 comprises 18 residues. The method was immunoSEQ multiplex PCR; TCRdb's version includes in-frame clones alone and lacks a portion of them. The table lists some 93,000 clones, 95% of them singletons, with 0.2% to 0.3% in the top ten. This receptor was identified in a human donor in good health. V gene TRBV5-1 combines with J gene TRBJ1-1; D is possibly TRBD1 (5 bases). The specimen sequenced was T cells isolated from PBMCs. The chain's CDR3 is CASSKGYRQWVADTEAFF. CDR3 bases: TGCGCCAGCAGCAAAGGCTACAGGCAGTGGGTTGCGGACACTGAAGCTTTCTTT.